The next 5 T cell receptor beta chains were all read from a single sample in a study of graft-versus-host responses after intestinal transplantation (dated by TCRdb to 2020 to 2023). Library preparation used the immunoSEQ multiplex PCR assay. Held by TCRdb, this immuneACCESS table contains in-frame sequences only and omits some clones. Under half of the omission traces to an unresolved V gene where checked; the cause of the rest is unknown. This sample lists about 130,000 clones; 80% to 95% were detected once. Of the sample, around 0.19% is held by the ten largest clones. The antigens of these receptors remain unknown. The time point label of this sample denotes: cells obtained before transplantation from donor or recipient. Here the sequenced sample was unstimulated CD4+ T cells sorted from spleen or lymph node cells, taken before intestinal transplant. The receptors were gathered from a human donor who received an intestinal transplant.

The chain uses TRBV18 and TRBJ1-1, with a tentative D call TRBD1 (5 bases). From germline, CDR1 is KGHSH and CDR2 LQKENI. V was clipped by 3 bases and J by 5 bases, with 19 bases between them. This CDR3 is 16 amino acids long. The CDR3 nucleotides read TGTGCCAGCTCACCGGTCTTGGGGCACGGTGAGACTGAAGCTTTCTTT. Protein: CASSPVLGHGETEAFF. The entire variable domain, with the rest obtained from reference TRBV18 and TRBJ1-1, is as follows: NAGVMQNPRHLVRRRGQEARLRCSPMKGHSHVYWYRQLPEEGLKFMVYLQKENIIDESGMPKERFSAEFPKEGPSILRIQQVVRGDSAAYFCASSPVLGHGETEAFFGQGTRLTVV.

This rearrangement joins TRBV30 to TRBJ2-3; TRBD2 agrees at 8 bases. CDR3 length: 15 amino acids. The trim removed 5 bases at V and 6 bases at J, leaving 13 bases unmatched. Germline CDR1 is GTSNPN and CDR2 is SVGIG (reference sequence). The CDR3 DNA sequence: TGTGCCTGGGATATTAGCGGGGCCCCCGTGGATACGCAGTATTTT. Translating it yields CAWDISGAPVDTQYF.

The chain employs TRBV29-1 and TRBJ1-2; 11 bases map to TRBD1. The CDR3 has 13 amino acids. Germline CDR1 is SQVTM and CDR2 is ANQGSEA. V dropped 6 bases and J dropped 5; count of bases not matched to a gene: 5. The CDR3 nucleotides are TGCAGCGTCCGGACAGGGGGCCTTTATGGCTACACCTTC. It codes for CSVRTGGLYGYTF.

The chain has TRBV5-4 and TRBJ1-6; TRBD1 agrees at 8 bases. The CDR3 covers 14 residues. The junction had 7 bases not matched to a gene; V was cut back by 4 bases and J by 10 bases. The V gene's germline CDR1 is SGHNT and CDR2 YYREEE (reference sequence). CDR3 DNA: TGTGCCAGCAGCCCTGGGACAGGCGGGTCACCCCTCCACTTT. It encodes CASSPGTGGSPLHF.

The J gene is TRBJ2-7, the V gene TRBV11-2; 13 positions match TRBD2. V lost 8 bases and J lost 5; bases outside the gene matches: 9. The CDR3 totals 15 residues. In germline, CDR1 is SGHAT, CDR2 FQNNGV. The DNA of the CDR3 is TGTGCCAGCCGCCCCGTGGGACTAGCGGGAAACGAGCAGTACTTC. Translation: CASRPVGLAGNEQYF.